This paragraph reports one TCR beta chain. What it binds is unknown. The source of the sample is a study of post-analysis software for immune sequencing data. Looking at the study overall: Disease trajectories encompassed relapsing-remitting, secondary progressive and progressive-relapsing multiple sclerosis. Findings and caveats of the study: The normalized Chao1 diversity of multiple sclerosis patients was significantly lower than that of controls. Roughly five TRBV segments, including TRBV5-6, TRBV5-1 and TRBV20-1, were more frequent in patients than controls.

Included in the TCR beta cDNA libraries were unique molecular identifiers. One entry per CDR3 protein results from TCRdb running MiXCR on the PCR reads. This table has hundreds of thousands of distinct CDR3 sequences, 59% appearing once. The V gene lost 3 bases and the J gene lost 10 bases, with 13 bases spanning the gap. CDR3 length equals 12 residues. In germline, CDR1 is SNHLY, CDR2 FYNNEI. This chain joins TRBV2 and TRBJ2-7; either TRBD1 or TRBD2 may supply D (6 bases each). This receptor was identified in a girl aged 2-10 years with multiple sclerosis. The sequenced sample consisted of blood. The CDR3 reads CASSDSLGGQYF. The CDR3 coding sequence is TGTGCCAGCAGTGACTCTCTCGGGGGCCAGTACTTC.